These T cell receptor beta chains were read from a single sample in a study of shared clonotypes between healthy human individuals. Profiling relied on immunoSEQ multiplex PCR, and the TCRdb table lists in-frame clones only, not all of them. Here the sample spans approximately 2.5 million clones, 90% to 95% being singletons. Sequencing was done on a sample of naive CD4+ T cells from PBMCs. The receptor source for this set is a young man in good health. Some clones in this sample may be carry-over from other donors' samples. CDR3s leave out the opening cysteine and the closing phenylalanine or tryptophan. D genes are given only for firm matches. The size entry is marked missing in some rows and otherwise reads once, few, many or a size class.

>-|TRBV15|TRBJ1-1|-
ATSRDNIGRDGRVAF
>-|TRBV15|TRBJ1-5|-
ATSRDLGQPQH
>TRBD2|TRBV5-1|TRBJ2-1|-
ASRTSGRSNEQF
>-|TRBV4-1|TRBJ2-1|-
ASSQIPGMDAF
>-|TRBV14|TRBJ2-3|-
ASSQRGPRTDTQY
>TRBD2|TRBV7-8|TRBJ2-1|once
ASASGSSYNEQF
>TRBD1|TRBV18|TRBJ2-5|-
ASSQPGQRDSTQY
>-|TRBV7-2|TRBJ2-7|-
ASSLVGASYYEQY
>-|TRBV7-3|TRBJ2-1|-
ASCPGRGLSYNEQF
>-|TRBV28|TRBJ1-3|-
ASSLEGTVANTIY
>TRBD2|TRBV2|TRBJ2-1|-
ASREGLAWYYNEQF
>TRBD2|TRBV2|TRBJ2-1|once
ASRRTSGSYNEQF
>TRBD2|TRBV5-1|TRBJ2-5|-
ASSLGTSGIETQY
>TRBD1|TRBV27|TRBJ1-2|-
ASSLYWGGGGLNYGYT
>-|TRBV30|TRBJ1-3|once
AWTVRTGGSGNTIY
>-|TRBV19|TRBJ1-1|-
ASSTYQGNTEAF
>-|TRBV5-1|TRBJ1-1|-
ASSLGAQGWTEAF
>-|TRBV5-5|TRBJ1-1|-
ASSLGVQGRAATSAF
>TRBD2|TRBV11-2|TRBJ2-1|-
ASSLLTSGIYEQF
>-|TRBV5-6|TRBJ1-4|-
ASSGSRVGGEKLF
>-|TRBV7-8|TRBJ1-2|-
ASSLATDGYT
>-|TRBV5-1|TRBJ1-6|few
ASSMDLPPESPLH
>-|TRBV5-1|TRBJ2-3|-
ASSLAEGLQRPKTDTQY
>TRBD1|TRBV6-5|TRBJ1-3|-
ASSYNRQGYANTIY
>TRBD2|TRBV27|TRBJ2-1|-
ASRLTSGISYNEQF
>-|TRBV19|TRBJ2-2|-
ASSMGVNTGELF
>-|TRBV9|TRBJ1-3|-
ASSDRASSGNTIY
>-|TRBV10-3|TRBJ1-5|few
AISDRRGNQPQH
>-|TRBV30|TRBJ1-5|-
AWSAITAVWPQH